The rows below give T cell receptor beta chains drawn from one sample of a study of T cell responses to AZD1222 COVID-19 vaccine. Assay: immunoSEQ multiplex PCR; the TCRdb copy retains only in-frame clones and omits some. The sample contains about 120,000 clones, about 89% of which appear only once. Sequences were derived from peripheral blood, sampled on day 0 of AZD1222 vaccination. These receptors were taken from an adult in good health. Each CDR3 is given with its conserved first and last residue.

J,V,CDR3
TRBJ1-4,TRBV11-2,CASSLNPAAETTNEKLFF
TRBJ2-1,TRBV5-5,CASSGEVKLVNYEQFF
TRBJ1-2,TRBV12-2,CASRLFRGGIYYGYTF
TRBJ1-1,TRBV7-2,CASSPLATGNTEAFF
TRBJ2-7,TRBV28,CASSLWDGKYYEQYF
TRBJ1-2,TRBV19,CASSIAGGANYGYTF
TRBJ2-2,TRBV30,CAWQGAGGELFF
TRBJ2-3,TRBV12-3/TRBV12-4,CASSQAPTDTQYF
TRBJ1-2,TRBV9,CASSVDVFATGNELYGYTF
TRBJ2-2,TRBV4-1,CASRQDSGRANAGELFF
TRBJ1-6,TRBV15,CATSGSSYNSPLHF
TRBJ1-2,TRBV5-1,CASSLLQGDYGYTF
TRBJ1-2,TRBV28,CASSGPGRKGYTF
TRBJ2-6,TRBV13,CASSFPTGPAANVLTF
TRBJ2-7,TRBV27,CASSLPGQNSEQYF
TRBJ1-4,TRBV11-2,CASSLGGGLREKLFF
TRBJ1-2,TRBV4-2,CASRSQGSPYGYTF
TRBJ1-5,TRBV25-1,CASMGTGVGQPQHF
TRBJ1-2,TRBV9,CASSPELSAYGYTF
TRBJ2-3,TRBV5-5,CASSLVATGTDTQYF
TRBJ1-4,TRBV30,CAWSVRGPNEKLFF
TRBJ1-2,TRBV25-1,CASSEYRGDGYTF
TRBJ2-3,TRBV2,CASRGGRLTDTQYF
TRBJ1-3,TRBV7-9,CASSFSDTIYF
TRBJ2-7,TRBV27,CASTPYAAGGTYEQYF
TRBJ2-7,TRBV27,CASSFAGGLYEQYF
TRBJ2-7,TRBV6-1,CASSDRGSYEQYF
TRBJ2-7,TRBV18,CASSPGSHEQYF
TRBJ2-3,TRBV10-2,CATRQGSTDTQYF
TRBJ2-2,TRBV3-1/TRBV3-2,CASSRPSLRTSGNTGELFF
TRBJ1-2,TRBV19,CASRTTRGVHRFRSNYGYTF
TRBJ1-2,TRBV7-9,CASSLGVQSYGYTF
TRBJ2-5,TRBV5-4,CASSLNRETQYF
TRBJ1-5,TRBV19,CAGRTGNQPQHF
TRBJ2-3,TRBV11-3,CASSLGTRGDTQYF
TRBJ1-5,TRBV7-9,CASSSAGLGRNQPQHF
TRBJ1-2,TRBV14,CASSPPGTPLYGYTF
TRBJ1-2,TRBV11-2,CASSFGTGLGYTF
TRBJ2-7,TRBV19,CASSTAASGRHEQYF
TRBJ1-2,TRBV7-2,CASSSQRYGYTF
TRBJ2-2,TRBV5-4,CASSYGLPWGTGELFF
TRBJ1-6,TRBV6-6,CASSQGQSPLHF